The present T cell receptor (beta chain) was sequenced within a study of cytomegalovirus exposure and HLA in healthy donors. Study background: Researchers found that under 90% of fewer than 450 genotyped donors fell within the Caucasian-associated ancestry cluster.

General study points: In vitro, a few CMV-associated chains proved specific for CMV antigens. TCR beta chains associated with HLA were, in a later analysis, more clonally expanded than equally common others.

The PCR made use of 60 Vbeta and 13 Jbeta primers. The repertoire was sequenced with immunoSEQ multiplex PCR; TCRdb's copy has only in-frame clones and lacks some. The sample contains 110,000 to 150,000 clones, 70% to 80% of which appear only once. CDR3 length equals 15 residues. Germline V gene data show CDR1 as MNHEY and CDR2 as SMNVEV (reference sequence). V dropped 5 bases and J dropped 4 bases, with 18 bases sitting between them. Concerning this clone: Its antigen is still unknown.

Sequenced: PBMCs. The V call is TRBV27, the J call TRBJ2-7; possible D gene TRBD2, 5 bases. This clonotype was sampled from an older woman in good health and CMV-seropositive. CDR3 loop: CASSPPPDGKYEQYF. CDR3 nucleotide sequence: TGTGCCAGCAGTCCCCCCCCTGACGGGAAATACGAGCAGTACTTC.